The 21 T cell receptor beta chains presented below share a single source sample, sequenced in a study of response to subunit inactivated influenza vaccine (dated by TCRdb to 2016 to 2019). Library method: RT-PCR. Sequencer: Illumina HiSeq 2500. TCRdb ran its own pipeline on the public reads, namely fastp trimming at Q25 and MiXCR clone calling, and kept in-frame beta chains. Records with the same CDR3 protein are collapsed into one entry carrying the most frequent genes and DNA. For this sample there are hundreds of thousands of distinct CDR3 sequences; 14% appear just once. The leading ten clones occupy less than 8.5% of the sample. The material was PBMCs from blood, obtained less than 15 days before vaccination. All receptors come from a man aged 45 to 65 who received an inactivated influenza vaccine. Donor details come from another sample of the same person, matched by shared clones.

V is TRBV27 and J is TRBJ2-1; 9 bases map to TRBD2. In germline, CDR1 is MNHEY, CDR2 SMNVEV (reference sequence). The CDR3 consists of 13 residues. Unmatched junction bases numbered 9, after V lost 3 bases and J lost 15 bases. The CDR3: CASSFELAGSMFF. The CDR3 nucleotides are TGTGCCAGCAGTTTCGAACTAGCGGGTTCTATGTTCTTC.

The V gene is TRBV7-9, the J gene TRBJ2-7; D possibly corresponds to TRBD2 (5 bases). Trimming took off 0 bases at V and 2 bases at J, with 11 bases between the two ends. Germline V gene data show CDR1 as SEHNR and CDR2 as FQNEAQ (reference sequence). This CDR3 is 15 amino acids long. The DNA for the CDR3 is TGTGCCAGCAGCTTAGCTATCGGAGGTACCTACGAGCAGTACTTC. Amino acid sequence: CASSLAIGGTYEQYF.

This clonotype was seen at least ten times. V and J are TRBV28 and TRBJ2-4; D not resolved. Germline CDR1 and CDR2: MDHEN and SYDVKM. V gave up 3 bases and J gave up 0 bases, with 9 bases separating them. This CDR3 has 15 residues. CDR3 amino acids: CASSFAPLAKNIQYF. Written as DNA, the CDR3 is TGTGCCAGCAGTTTTGCCCCCCTAGCCAAAAACATTCAGTACTTC.

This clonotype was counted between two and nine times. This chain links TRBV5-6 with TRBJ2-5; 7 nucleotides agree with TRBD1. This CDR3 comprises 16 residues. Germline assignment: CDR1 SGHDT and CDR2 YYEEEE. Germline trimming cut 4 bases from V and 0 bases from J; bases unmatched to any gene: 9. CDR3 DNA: TGTGCCAGCAGCACGACAGGGAAAGGGTACCAAGAGACCCAGTACTTC. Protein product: CASSTTGKGYQETQYF.

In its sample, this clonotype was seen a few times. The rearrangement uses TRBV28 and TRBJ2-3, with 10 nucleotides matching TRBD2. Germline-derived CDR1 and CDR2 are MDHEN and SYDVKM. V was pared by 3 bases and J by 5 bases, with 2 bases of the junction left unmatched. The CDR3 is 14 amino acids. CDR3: CASSLASGRDTQYF. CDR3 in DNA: TGTGCCAGCAGTTTGGCTAGCGGGAGAGATACGCAGTATTTT.

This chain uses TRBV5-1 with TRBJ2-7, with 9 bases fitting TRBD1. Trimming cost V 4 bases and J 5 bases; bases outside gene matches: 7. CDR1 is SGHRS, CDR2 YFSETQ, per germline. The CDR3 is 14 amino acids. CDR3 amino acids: CASSGAGTGHEQYF. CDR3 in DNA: TGCGCCAGCAGCGGGGCCGGGACAGGGCACGAGCAGTACTTC.

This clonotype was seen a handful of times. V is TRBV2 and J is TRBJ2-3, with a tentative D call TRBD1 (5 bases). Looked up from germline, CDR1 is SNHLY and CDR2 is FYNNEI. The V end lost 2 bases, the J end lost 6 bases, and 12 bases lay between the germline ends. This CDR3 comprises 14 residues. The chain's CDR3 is CASSEQGKFDTQYF. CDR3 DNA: TGTGCCAGCAGTGAACAGGGTAAATTCGATACGCAGTATTTT.

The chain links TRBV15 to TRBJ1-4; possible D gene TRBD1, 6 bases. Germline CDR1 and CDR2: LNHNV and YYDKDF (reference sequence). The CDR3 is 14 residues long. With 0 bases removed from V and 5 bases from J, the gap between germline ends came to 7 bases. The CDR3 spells CATSRDQGNEKLFF. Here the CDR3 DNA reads TGTGCCACCAGCAGAGACCAGGGGAATGAAAAACTGTTTTTT.

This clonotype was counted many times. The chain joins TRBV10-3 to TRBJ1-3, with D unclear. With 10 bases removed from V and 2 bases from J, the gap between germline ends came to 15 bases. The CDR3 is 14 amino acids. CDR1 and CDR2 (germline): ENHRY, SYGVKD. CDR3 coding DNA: TGTGCCACGCTACAATTAAGTGCTGGAAACACCATATATTTT. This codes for CATLQLSAGNTIYF.

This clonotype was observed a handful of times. CDR3 region: CASKSGQGNSPLHF. In DNA form, the CDR3 reads TGTGCCAGCAAGAGTGGACAGGGGAATTCACCCCTCCACTTT. The chain carries TRBV28 and TRBJ1-6, with 9 bases matching TRBD1. The CDR3 is 14 residues long. The V gene end was trimmed by 7 bases and the J gene end by 7 bases; junction bases not matched to a gene: 5. The germline gives CDR1 MDHEN, CDR2 SYDVKM.

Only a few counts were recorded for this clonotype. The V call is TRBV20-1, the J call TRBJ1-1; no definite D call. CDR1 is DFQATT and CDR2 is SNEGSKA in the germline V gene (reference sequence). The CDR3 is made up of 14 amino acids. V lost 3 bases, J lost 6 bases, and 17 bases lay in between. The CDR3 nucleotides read TGCAGTGCTAGCGGGCGACGGCCGGCGGCTGAAGCTTTCTTT. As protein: CSASGRRPAAEAFF.

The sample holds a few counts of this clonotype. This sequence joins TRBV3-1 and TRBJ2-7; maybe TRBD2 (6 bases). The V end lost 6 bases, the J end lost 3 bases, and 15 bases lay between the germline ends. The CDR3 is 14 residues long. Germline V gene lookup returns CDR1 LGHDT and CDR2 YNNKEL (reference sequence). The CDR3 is CASRGSGIHYEQYF. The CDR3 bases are TGTGCCAGCAGGGGTAGCGGAATACACTACGAGCAGTACTTC.

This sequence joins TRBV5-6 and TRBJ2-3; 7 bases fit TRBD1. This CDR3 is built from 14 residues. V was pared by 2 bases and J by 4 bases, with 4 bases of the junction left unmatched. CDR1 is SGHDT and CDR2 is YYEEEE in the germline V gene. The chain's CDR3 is CASSLTGAADTQYF. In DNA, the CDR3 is TGTGCCAGCAGCTTAACAGGGGCCGCAGATACGCAGTATTTT.

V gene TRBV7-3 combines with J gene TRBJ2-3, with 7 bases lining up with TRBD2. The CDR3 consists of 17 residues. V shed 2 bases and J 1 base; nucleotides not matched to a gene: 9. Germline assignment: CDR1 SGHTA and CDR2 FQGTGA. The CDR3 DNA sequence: TGTGCCAGCAGCTTAGGTTGGGGGGGAGTAGGCACAGATACGCAGTATTTT. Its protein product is CASSLGWGGVGTDTQYF.

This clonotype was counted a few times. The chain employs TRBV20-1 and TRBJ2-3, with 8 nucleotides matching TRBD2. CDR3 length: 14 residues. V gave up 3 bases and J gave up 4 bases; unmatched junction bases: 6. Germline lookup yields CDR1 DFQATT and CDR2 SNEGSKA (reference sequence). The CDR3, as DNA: TGCAGTGCTAGGGGCGGGGGGCTGGCAGATACGCAGTATTTT. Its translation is CSARGGGLADTQYF.

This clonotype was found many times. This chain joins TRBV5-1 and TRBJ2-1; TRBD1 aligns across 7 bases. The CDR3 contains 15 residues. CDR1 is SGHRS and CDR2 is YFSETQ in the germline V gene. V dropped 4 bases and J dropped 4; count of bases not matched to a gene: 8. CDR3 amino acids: CASSIGTANYNEQFF. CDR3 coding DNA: TGCGCCAGCAGCATCGGGACAGCCAATTACAATGAGCAGTTCTTC.

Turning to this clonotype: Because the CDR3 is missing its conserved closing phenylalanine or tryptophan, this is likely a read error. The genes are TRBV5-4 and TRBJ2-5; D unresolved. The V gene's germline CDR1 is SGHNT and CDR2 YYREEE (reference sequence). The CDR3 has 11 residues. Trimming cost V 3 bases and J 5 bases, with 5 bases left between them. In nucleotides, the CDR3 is TGTGCCAGCAGCTATGAGGAGACCCAGTACTCC. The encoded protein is CASSYEETQYS.

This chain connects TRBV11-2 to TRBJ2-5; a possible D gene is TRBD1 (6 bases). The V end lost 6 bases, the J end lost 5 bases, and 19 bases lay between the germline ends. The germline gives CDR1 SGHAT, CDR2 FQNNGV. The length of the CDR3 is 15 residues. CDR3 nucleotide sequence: TGTGCCAGCAGTCAGTCTAGGGGGTATCAGGAGACCCAGTACTTC. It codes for CASSQSRGYQETQYF.

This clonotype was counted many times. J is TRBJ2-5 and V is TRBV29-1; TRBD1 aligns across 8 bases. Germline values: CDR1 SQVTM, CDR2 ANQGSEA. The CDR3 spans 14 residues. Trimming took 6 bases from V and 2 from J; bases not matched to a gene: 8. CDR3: CSVDRTGQQETQYF. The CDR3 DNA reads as TGCAGCGTAGACAGGACAGGGCAACAAGAGACCCAGTACTTC.

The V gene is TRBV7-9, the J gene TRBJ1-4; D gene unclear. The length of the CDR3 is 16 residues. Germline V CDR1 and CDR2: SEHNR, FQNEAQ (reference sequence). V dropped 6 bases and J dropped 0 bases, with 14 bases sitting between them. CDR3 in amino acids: CASRPSLGSTNEKLFF. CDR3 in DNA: TGTGCCAGCAGGCCATCCCTCGGGTCAACTAATGAAAAACTGTTTTTT.

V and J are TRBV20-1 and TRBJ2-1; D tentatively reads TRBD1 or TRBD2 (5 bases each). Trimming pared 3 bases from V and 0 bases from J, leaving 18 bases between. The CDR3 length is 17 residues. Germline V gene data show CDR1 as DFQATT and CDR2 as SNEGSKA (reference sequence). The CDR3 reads CSASGQLKGSSYNEQFF. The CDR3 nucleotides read TGCAGTGCTAGTGGCCAGTTGAAGGGGAGCTCCTACAATGAGCAGTTCTTC.